The sequence of this TCR beta chain was determined in a study of beta chain features in type 1 diabetes. Study-wide results and limits: Shorter templates might be favored by PCR, equally in patients and controls. A greater similarity of naive, central memory and Treg TCRB repertoires was seen among patients than among healthy donors. Shortening that was moderate but significant affected the TCRB CDR3s of Type 1 diabetes patients in all four CD4+ subsets. The study found fewer insertions and more deletions at VDJ junctions in type 1 diabetes patients.

This clone was detected only a few times. As yet, its antigen is unknown. The whole isolated RNA underwent reverse transcription, so sequencing captured expressed TCRB transcripts. Sequenced by immunoSEQ multiplex PCR; TCRdb stores in-frame clones only, minus some. This table holds 850,000 to 900,000 clones, 15% to 20% found once. Germline V gene data show CDR1 as SEHNR and CDR2 as FQNEAQ (reference sequence). With 6 bases clipped from V and 2 bases from J, the junction kept 8 bases outside the gene matches. The CDR3 spans 15 residues. The sequence came from a woman aged 18 to 35 in good health. This sequence joins TRBV7-9 and TRBJ2-3, with TRBD1 matching 7 bases. The source material was naive CD4+ T cells from blood. CDR3 sequence reads: CASSSQGLNTDTQYF. CDR3 bases: TGTGCCAGCAGTTCACAGGGGCTGAACACAGATACGCAGTATTTT.